A single sample gave rise to the 2 T cell receptor beta chains below, sequenced in a study of blood T cell repertoires in COVID-19. Profiling relied on immunoSEQ multiplex PCR, and the TCRdb table lists in-frame clones only, not all of them. The table has about 78,000 clones, roughly 88% seen once. Sample: peripheral blood. These receptors all come from a woman between 50 and 59 years old in a cohort sampled during active COVID-19.

V and J are TRBV9 and TRBJ2-1; 14 bases map to TRBD2. The V segment lost 0 bases and the J segment 8 bases; nucleotides outside the gene matches: 7. Per germline, CDR1 SGDLS and CDR2 YYNGEE. The CDR3 contains 17 residues. Here the CDR3 DNA reads TGTGCCAGCAGCGTAGGCGGGACTAGCGGGAGAGTATATGAGCAGTTCTTC. Translated, it gives CASSVGGTSGRVYEQFF.

CDR3 coding DNA: TGTGCCACCAGTGATTTGATAGGATACGGGAGGGTCTACAATGAGCAGTTCTTC. Translated, it gives CATSDLIGYGRVYNEQFF. The chain recombines TRBV24-1 with TRBJ2-1; 8 bases agree with TRBD2. V shed 0 bases, J shed 3 bases, and the junction held 9 bases outside the gene matches. CDR3 length equals 18 residues. Germline assignment: CDR1 KGHDR and CDR2 SFDVKD.